Sequencing of this T cell receptor (beta chain) was carried out in a study of cytomegalovirus exposure and HLA in healthy donors. The CDR3 sequence is 16 residues long. Germline V CDR1 and CDR2: MDHEN, SYDVKM. Trimming removed 1 base from V and 0 bases from J; junction bases left unmatched: 3. Libraries were prepared by immunoSEQ multiplex PCR; TCRdb keeps only in-frame clonotypes and omits some of them. The sample carries some 85,000 clones, about 96% recorded once. Specimen: PBMCs. The V and J genes are TRBV28 and TRBJ2-1, with 7 nucleotides matching TRBD2. This receptor was identified in a young woman in good health and CMV-seronegative. DNA for the CDR3: TGTGCCAGCAGTTTATCCAGCGGGAACTCCTACAATGAGCAGTTCTTC. Translated, it gives CASSLSSGNSYNEQFF.